The sequence of this T cell receptor beta chain was determined in a study of blood T cell repertoires in COVID-19 (dated by TCRdb to about 2020). About the study as a whole: Collaborator samples came from the United States, Italy and Spain and covered acute and convalescent phases of COVID-19. The prospective study material was composed of cDNA or gDNA derived from T cells, B-cell-depleted T cells, or PBMCs. Subjects who had been exposed to COVID-19, were actively infected with it, or had recovered from it provided the deeply sampled blood TCRbeta repertoires that made up the dataset. A freely available public database, intended as a resource for researchers studying the immune response to SARS-CoV-2, is where the repertoires were released. Samples were obtained from the ongoing ImmuneRACE study (first 160 participants) and from roughly 1,300 subjects provided by 6 global collaborators. Sample metadata almost always included a de-identified subject ID, COVID-19 status, age in years and sex. Where HLA class I and class II types were available, the types were taken from metadata supplied by the sample provider, not from assay-based typing. On the study overall, not on this receptor specifically: The quantity of clinical and demographic metadata differed by source and by participant and was supplied without curation.

TCRbeta CDR3 regions were amplified from genomic DNA by means of the immunoSEQ Assay, a bias-controlled multiplex PCR. Turning to the authors' computational methods: The number of nucleated cells in each sample was estimated by amplification of reference gene primers within the assay. To quantify the absolute abundance of each unique TCRbeta CDR3 rearrangement, sequence reads were collapsed and filtered. For each sample, productive Simpson clonality was calculated by taking the square root of Simpson's diversity index across productive rearrangements. What TCRdb holds here is the immuneACCESS table cut down to in-frame rearrangements. Part of the clones is not present; checked against another copy, under half of the missing clones reflect an unresolved V gene, and the others are unexplained. V and J calls plus clone size are reproduced from that table; the DNA served to infer D and trimming. Within this sample are some 200,000 clones, with roughly nine tenths of them counted one time only. The ten largest clones add up to approximately 3.8% of the sample.

CDR1 and CDR2, per the germline V gene, are KGHSH and LQKENI. Trimming at the junction amounts to 5 bases on V and 6 bases on J, and the germline ends lie 19 bases apart. Taken from cysteine to phenylalanine, the CDR3 has 15 residues. Only the CDR3 portion is preserved as DNA: 45 bases, with reading frame beginning at the first base. Enrolling through a virtual design, the prospective study's participants ranged in age from roughly 18 to 90 years and lived across roughly 23 United States geographic areas. In the prospective study, participants were assigned to cohorts based on the clinical history participants reported in a screening survey and a study questionnaire. Mobile phlebotomists in the prospective study collected whole blood, serum and a nasopharyngeal or oropharyngeal swab from every participant. Over a 2-month period, participants in the prospective study had the option of providing additional blood draws and questionnaires. Before DNA extraction, prospective study blood samples were shipped either frozen or at room temperature.

This clone turned up a few times. No antigen is known for it. Qualities for individual bases were not recorded, and no much larger clone is one base off. Source material: PBMCs or T cells enriched from blood (not recorded which). Here the chain combines TRBV18 and TRBJ1-1; TRBD1 might be the D gene, on 5 matching bases. This clonotype was obtained from a woman between 18 and 30 years old in a cohort exposed to, infected with or recovered from COVID-19 (not recorded which). The CDR3 sequence is CASSDRNGERSEAFF. The DNA reads as follows: TGTGCCAGCTCAGACAGAAATGGTGAACGGTCTGAAGCTTTCTTT. The CDR3 plus the reference TRBV18 and TRBJ1-1 genes for the other parts give the full variable domain: NAGVMQNPRHLVRRRGQEARLRCSPMKGHSHVYWYRQLPEEGLKFMVYLQKENIIDESGMPKERFSAEFPKEGPSILRIQQVVRGDSAAYFCASSDRNGERSEAFFGQGTRLTVV.